Described below is a single TCR beta chain sequence and its context. What it binds is not known. These data originate in a study of neoadjuvant anti-PD-1 for oral cavity cancer. About the research overall: Non-progressing patients received a fourth nivolumab dose near day 43, then surgery on days 50-56.

The method was immunoSEQ multiplex PCR; TCRdb's version includes in-frame clones alone and lacks a portion of them. The sample holds some 31,000 clones, roughly 80% seen once. J was trimmed by 4 bases and V by 5 bases; bases with no gene match: 12. Germline values: CDR1 SGHTA, CDR2 FQGNSA. The CDR3 is 16 amino acids. Findings of the study overall: Treg/Th17 ratio rose with pretreatment blood and fell with post-treatment tumor TCRbeta clonality.

Regarding time point: after neoadjuvant nivolumab, at surgical resection. The sequences come from PBMCs, collected after nivolumab (anti-PD-1) treatment. The rearrangement uses TRBV7-2 and TRBJ2-5; 8 nucleotides line up with TRBD2. This sequence was found in a person between 40 and 85 years old with oral cavity squamous cell carcinoma. The CDR3 DNA sequence: TGTGCCAGCAGCAACGCCTACGGGGGGGCCGCAGAGACCCAGTACTTC. Encoded protein: CASSNAYGGAAETQYF.